This is a list of T cell receptor beta chains from one sample in a study of blood T cell repertoires in COVID-19. Some clones are missing from TCRdb's copy, which holds only in-frame ones; the method was immunoSEQ multiplex PCR. Of 35,000 to 45,000 clones listed, around 84% are singletons. Sequences were obtained from peripheral blood. These receptors all come from a man between 65 and 80 years old with acute or convalescent COVID-19. Both conserved end residues are part of each CDR3. A D gene is named only where the DNA matches it firmly. Expanded clones get a size class; other rows say once, few or many, or leave the size out.

J | V | D | size | DNA | CDR3
TRBJ2-5 | TRBV5-4 | TRBD2 | NA | TGTGCCAGCAGCACCCGGACTAGCGGGAGTGAGACCCAGTACTTC | CASSTRTSGSETQYF
TRBJ2-2 | TRBV7-2 | NA | few | TGTGCCAGCAGTCCCGCGGGTCCCGGGGAGCTGTTTTTT | CASSPAGPGELFF
TRBJ2-1 | TRBV7-6 | TRBD2 | NA | TGTGCCAGCAGCTTAGTCGGGGGGGTTGCCTCGAATGAGCAGTTCTTC | CASSLVGGVASNEQFF
TRBJ2-7 | TRBV11-3 | TRBD2 | NA | TGTGCCAGCAGTTTGACTAGCGGGGGAGGATACGAGCAGTACTTC | CASSLTSGGGYEQYF
TRBJ2-2 | TRBV19 | TRBD2 | NA | TGTGCCACCGGACTAGCGGGAACTCCCGGGGAGCTGTTTTTT | CATGLAGTPGELFF
TRBJ2-7 | TRBV9 | TRBD2 | NA | TGTGCCAGCAGCCCCGGCGGGAGCTCCTACGAGCAGTACTTC | CASSPGGSSYEQYF
TRBJ2-2 | TRBV19 | NA | NA | TGTGCCAGTAGGCCGCGAAACCGGGTTACCGGGGAGCTGTTTTTT | CASRPRNRVTGELFF
TRBJ2-1 | TRBV7-2 | NA | NA | TGTGCCAGCACCACAGGGACCTACAATGAGCAGTTCTTC | CASTTGTYNEQFF
TRBJ1-6 | TRBV5-1 | NA | NA | TGCGCCAGCAGCTTGGCCCTTTATTCACCCCTCCACTTT | CASSLALYSPLHF
TRBJ2-5 | TRBV5-1 | TRBD2 | NA | TGCGCCAGCAGCTTGAGCGGGGGAGAAGAGACCCAGTACTTC | CASSLSGGEETQYF